This T cell receptor beta chain was found in a study of blood T cell repertoires in COVID-19. Under the authors' procedure: Reference gene primer amplification yielded estimated nucleated cell counts. Here immunoSEQ multiplex PCR was the method, and the copy in TCRdb shows in-frame clones only, minus some. The D gene and trimming were derived from the DNA, and the V and J assignments and clone size from that table. The table has roughly 250,000 clones, about 86% seen once. CDR3 length: 13 residues. Trimming took off 4 bases at V and 2 bases at J, with 9 bases between the two ends. Germline values: CDR1 ENHRY, CDR2 SYGVKD.

V gene TRBV10-3 combines with J gene TRBJ2-7; D is perhaps TRBD1 (6 bases). Input material: peripheral blood. This sequence originates from a woman in her 30s with COVID-19, enrolled during active disease. Written as DNA, the CDR3 is TGTGCCATCAGTGGTACAGGGCCCTACGAGCAGTACTTC. This gives the protein CAISGTGPYEQYF.